This record covers a single T cell receptor beta chain. Its antigen remains unidentified. The data originate from a study of PD-L1 blockade in urothelial cancer. Study at large: When blood samples were assessed, the median T cell count was around 150,000. The study, taken as a whole, reports: By 3 weeks, tumor-associated blood clones had expanded more in durable-benefit patients.

Pretreatment sampling and on-treatment sampling together yielded between 1 and 8 samples for each patient. Germline CDR1 SQVTM, CDR2 ANQGSEA. V lost 3 bases, J lost 7 bases, and 7 bases lay in between. The CDR3 consists of 11 residues. Libraries were prepared by immunoSEQ multiplex PCR; TCRdb keeps only in-frame clonotypes and omits some of them. The table shows 15,000 to 20,000 clones, with 87% occurring only once. This TCR was recovered from a man aged 45 to 65 with urothelial cancer. The material sequenced was PBMCs, taken around atezolizumab (anti-PD-L1) treatment. The chain employs TRBV29-1 and TRBJ2-1; D is possibly TRBD1 (6 bases). CDR3 nucleotides: TGCAGCGTTGACAGGGGAAATGAGCAGTTCTTC. Protein: CSVDRGNEQFF.